This T cell receptor beta chain originates from a study of blood T cell repertoires in COVID-19. Overall study: COVID-19 samples collected from the United States, Italy and Spain covered acute and convalescent phases. The cDNA or gDNA used as material had been derived from T cells, B-cell-depleted T cells, or PBMCs.

Sequencing was performed with immunoSEQ multiplex PCR; in TCRdb, only in-frame clones are kept and a portion is missing. The table lists approximately 150,000 clones, roughly 78% of them singletons. With 3 bases clipped from V and 2 bases from J, the junction kept 1 base outside the gene matches. This CDR3 spans 14 amino acids. CDR1 LNHDA and CDR2 SQIVND come from the germline V gene (reference sequence). Those enrolled, adults aged roughly 18 to 89 years, came from about two dozen US areas. Participants had their cohort set by participant-reported clinical history. Sequencing was done on a sample of PBMCs or T cells enriched from blood (not recorded which). The source is a woman in her 70s in a cohort exposed to, infected with or recovered from COVID-19 (not recorded which). V and J are TRBV19 and TRBJ2-1, with 7 bases aligning to TRBD1. The DNA for the CDR3 is TGTGCCAGTAGTATCGGGACAGCCTACAATGAGCAGTTCTTC. It translates to CASSIGTAYNEQFF.